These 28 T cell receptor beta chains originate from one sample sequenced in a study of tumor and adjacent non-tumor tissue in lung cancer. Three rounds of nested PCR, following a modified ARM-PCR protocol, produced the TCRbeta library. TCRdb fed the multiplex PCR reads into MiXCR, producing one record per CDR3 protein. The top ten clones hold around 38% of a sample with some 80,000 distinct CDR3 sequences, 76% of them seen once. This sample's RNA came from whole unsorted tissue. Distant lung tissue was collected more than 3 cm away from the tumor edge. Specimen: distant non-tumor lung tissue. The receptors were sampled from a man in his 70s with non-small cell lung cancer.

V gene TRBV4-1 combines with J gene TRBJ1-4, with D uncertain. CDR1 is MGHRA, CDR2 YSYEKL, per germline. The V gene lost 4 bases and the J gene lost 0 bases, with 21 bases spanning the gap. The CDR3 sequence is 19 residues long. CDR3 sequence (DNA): TGCGCCAGCAGCCCCCGGTCGGCAGTGGAGCTTTCAACTAATGAAAAACTGTTTTTT. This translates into CASSPRSAVELSTNEKLFF.

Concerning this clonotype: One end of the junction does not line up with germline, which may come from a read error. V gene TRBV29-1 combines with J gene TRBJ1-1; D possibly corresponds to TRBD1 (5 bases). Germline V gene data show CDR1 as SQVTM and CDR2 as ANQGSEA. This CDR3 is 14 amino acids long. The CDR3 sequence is CRVEQGAAGTAAFF. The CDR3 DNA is TGCAGGGTTGAACAAGGGGCTGCTGGCACTGCAGCTTTCTTT.

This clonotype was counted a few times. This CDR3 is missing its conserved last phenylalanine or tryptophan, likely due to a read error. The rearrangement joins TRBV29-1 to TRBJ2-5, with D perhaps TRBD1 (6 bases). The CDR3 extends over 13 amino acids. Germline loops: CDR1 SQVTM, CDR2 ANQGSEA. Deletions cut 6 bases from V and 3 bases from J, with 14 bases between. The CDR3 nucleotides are TGCAGCGTGCCCGACAGGTTCAAAGAGACCCAGTACTAC. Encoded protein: CSVPDRFKETQYY.

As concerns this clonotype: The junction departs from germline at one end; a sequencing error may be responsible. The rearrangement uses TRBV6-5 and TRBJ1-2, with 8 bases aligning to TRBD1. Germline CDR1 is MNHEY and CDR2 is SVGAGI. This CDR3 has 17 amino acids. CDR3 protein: CACSYGGTGILFGGYTF. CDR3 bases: TGTGCCTGCAGTTATGGTGGGACAGGTATTCTATTCGGTGGCTACACCTTC.

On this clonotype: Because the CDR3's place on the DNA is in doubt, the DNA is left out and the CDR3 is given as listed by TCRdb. This chain's CDR3 is CDSSFSGTVGSGANVLTF. The chain couples TRBV6-5 to TRBJ2-6; the D call in the table, TRBD1, was not verified against the DNA. 18 amino acids form the CDR3, both terminal residues included. Per the germline V gene, CDR1 is MNHEY and CDR2 is SVGAGI.

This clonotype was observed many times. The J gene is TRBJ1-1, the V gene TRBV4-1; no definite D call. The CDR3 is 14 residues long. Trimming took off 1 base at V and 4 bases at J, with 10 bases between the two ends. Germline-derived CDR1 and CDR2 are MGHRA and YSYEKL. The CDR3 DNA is TGCGCCAGCAGCCAAGGTTTCAGTCCCACTGAAGCTTTCTTT. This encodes CASSQGFSPTEAFF.

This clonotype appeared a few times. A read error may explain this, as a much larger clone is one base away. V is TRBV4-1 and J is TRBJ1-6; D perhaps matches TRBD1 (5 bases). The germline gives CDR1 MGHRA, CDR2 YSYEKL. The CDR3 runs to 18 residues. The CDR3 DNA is TGCGCCAACAGCCAAGGGATGACAGCAAGCTCCTATAATTCACCCCTCCACTTT. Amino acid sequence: CANSQGMTASSYNSPLHF.

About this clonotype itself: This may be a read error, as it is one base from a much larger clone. The CDR3 region is CASSLENRGRNYGYTF. CDR3 in DNA: TGCGCCAGCAGCCTAGAAAACAGGGGGCGCAACTATGGCTACACCTTC. This sequence joins TRBV4-1 and TRBJ1-2; 9 positions match TRBD1. This CDR3 region has 16 residues. Per germline, CDR1 MGHRA and CDR2 YSYEKL. V gave up 4 bases and J gave up 2 bases; unmatched junction bases: 8.

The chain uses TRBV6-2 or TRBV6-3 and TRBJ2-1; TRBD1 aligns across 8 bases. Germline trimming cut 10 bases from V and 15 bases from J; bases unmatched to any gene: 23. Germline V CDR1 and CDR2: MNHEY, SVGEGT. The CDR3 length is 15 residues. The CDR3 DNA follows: TGTGCCAACACCGACGGACAGGGTAGAGGCTCTAATCTGTTCTTC. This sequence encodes CANTDGQGRGSNLFF.

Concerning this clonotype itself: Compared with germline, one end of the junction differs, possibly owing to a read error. The CDR3 nucleotides are TGTGCCAGCCGGATAGGACTTTACTCTGGATACACCATATATTTT. Its translation is CASRIGLYSGYTIYF. The rearrangement links TRBV28 to TRBJ1-3, with no clear D. The CDR3 has 15 residues. CDR1 is MDHEN, CDR2 SYDVKM, per germline.

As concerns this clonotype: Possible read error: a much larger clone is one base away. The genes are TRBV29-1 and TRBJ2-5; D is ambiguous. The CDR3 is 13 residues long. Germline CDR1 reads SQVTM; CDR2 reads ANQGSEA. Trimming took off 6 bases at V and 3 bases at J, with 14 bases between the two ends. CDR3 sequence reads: CSVETVVEETQYF. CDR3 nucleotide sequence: TGCAGCGTGGAAACGGTGGTGGAAGAGACCCAGTACTTC.

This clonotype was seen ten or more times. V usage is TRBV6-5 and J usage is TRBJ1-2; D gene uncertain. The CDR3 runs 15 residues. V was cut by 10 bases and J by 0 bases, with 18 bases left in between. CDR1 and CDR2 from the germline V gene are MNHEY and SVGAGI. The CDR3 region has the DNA TGTGCCACCGGGGAGGTCCTAAGGTCTAACTATGGCTACACCTTC. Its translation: CATGEVLRSNYGYTF.

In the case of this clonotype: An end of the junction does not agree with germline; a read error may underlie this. The CDR3 DNA reads TGTGCCAGCAGTTTCCGGGACGGAACCCTGAATACTGAAGATTTCTTT. As protein: CASSFRDGTLNTEDFF. The chain recombines TRBV11-3 with TRBJ1-1; D might be TRBD1 (5 bases). This CDR3 region has 16 residues. CDR1 and CDR2 (germline): SGHNT, YENEEA.

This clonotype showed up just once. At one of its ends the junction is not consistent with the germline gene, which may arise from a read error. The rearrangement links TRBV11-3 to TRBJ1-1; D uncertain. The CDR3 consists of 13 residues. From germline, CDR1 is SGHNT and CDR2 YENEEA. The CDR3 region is CASSLQSGSEALF. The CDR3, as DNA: TGTGCCAGCAGCTTACAGAGTGGGAGTGAAGCTTTATTT. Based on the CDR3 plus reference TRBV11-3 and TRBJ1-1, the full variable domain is EAGVVQSPRYKIIEKKQPVAFWCNPISGHNTLYWYLQNLGQGPELLIRYENEEAVDDSQLPKDRFSAERLKGVDSTLKIQPAELGDSAVYLCASSLQSGSEALFGQGTRLTVV.

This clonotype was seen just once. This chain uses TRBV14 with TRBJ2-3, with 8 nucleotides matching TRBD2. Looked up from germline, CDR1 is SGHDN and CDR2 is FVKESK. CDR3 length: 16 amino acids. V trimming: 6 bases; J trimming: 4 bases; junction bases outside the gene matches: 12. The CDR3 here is CASSMTAGVFPDTQYF. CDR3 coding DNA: TGTGCCAGCAGTATGACAGCGGGAGTTTTCCCAGATACGCAGTATTTT.

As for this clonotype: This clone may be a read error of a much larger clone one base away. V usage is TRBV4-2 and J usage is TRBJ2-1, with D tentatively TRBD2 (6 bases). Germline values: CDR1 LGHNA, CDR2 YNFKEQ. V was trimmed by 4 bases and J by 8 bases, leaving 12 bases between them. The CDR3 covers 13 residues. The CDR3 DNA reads TGTGCCAGCAGCCGTGAACTAGCCGATGAGCAGTTCTTC. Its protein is CASSRELADEQFF.

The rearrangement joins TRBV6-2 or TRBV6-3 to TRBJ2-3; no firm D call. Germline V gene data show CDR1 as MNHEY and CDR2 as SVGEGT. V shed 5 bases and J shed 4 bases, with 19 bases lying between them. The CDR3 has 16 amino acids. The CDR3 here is CASSQNVVLVSDTQYF. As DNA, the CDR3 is TGTGCCAGCAGTCAGAATGTGGTACTGGTGTCAGATACGCAGTATTTT.

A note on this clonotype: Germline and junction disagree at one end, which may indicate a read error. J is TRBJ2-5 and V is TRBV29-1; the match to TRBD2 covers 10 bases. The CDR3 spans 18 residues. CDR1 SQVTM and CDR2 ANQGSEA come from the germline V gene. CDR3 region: CSVEFYWNSGRKQETQCF. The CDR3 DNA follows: TGCAGCGTTGAATTCTATTGGAATAGCGGGAGGAAACAAGAGACACAGTGCTTC. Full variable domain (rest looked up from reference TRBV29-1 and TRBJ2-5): SAVISQKPSRDICQRGTSLTIQCQVDSQVTMMFWYRQQPGQSLTLIATANQGSEATYESGFVIDKFPISRPNLTFSTLTVSNMSPEDSSIYLCSVEFYWNSGRKQETQCFGPGTRLLVL.

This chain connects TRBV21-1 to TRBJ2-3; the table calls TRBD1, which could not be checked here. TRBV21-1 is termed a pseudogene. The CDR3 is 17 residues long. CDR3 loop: CASSQILRDRGADTQYF. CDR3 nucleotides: TGTGCCAGCAGCCAAATACTCCGGGACAGGGGCGCAGATACGCAGTATTTT.

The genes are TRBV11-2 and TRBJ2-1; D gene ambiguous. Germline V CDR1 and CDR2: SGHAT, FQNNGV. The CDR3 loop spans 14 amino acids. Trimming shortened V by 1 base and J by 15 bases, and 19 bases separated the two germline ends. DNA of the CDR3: TGTGCCAGCAGCTTAGCGGGTGGGCGGAATAAGCTGTTCTTC. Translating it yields CASSLAGGRNKLFF.

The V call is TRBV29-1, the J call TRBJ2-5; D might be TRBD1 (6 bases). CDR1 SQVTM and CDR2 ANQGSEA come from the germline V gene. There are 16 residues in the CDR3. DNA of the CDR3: TGCAGAGCCAGGCTCTACCTCCAGACAGGTCAAGAGACCCAGTACTTC. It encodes CRARLYLQTGQETQYF. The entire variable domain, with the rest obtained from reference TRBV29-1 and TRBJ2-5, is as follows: SAVISQKPSRDICQRGTSLTIQCQVDSQVTMMFWYRQQPGQSLTLIATANQGSEATYESGFVIDKFPISRPNLTFSTLTVSNMSPEDSSIYLCRARLYLQTGQETQYFGPGTRLLVL.

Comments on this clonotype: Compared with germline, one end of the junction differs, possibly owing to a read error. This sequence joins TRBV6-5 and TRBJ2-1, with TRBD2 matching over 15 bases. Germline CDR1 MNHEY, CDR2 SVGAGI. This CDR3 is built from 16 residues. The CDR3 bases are TGCGACAGCAGTCACTCTCGGACTAGCGGGAGGGGGGAGCAGTTCTTC. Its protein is CDSSHSRTSGRGEQFF.

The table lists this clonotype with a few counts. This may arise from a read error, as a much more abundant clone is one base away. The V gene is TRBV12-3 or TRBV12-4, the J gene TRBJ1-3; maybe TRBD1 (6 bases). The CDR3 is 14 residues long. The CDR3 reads CVSSFGGGGNTIYF. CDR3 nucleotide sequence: TGTGTCAGCAGTTTTGGAGGGGGTGGAAACACCATATATTTT.

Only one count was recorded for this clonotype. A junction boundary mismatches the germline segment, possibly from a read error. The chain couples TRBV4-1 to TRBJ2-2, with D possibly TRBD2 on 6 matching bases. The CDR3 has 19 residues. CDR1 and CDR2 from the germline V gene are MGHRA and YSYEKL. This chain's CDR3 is CVSSQVSFWAGSVTGEPFF. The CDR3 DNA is TGCGTCAGCAGCCAAGTTTCATTTTGGGCGGGATCTGTCACCGGGGAGCCGTTTTTT.

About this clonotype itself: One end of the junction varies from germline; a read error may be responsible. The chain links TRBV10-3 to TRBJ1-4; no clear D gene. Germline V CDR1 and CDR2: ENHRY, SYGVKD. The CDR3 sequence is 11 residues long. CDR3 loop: CAMSECERLFF. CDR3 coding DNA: TGTGCCATGAGTGAATGTGAAAGACTGTTTTTT.

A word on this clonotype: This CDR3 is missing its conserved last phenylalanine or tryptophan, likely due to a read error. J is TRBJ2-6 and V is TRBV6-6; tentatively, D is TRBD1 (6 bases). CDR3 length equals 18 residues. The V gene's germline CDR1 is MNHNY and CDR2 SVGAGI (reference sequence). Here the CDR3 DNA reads TGTGCCAGCAGCTCCGGCACAGGGTTTTCTGGTGGGGCCAACATCCTGACTCTC. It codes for CASSSGTGFSGGANILTL.

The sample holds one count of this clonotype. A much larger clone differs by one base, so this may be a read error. CDR3 sequence reads: CNARVAGDTDTQYF. The CDR3, as DNA: TGCAATGCTAGAGTGGCAGGAGACACAGATACGCAGTATTTT. The gene calls are TRBV20-1 and TRBJ2-3; D gene unclear. CDR1 DFQATT and CDR2 SNEGSKA come from the germline V gene (reference sequence). This CDR3 region has 14 residues.

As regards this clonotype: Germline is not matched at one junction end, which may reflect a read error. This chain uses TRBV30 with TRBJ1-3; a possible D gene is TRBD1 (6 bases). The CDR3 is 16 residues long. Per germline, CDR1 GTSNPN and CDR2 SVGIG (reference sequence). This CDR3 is CAWSILSAPGRDTIYF. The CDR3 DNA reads TGTGCCTGGAGTATACTTTCAGCCCCCGGTCGGGACACTATATATTTT.